Each of the 21 T cell receptor beta chains below was sequenced from the same sample in a study of neurological immune-mediated disorders. Time point specified: technical triplicate 3. TCRdb reanalysed the 5' RACE reads using MiXCR and keeps one entry per CDR3 protein. The table lists approximately 40,000 distinct CDR3 sequences, approximately 21% of them singletons, with roughly 4.7% in the top ten. Sequencing was carried out using PBMCs. These receptors all stem from a man between 60 and 70 years old with HTLV-1-associated myelopathy (HAM/TSP).

In regard to this clonotype: A read error may account for a junction end that differs from germline. CDR3 in amino acids: CTSRDNRAGEAFF. The CDR3 nucleotides read TGTACCAGCCGGGACAACCGGGCGGGTGAAGCTTTCTTT. The J gene is TRBJ1-1, the V gene TRBV25-1, with D maybe TRBD1 (6 bases). Germline V gene sequence: CDR1 MGHDK, CDR2 SYGVNS. The CDR3 is 13 amino acids.

This clonotype was counted at least ten times. The chain joins TRBV5-1 to TRBJ1-1, with a possible D match to TRBD1 (5 bases). This CDR3 is 15 amino acids long. Between the trimmed V and J ends, which lost 4 bases and 1 base, there was a span of 14 bases. Germline V CDR1 and CDR2: SGHRS, YFSETQ. In DNA, the CDR3 is TGCGCCAGCAGCACCCAGGGCAACGAGAACACTGAAGCTTTCTTT. Amino acids: CASSTQGNENTEAFF.

This clonotype was detected ten times or more. This rearrangement joins TRBV28 to TRBJ2-5; possibly TRBD2 for D (6 bases). The CDR3 is 12 amino acids. V was shortened by 8 bases and J by 5 bases, with 12 bases between the two germline ends. The germline CDR1 and CDR2 sequences are MDHEN and SYDVKM. For the CDR3, the DNA is TGTGCCAGCTTCTCGGGGAGGGAGACCCAGTACTTC. This translates into CASFSGRETQYF.

This clonotype was counted at least ten times. The CDR3 loop is CASSLGETSGVDEQFF. In DNA, the CDR3 is TGTGCCAGCAGCTTAGGGGAGACTAGCGGGGTCGATGAGCAGTTCTTC. The chain carries TRBV7-9 and TRBJ2-1; 11 bases match TRBD2. Germline-derived CDR1 and CDR2 are SEHNR and FQNEAQ (reference sequence). The CDR3 length is 16 residues. Germline trimming cut 1 base from V and 8 bases from J; bases unmatched to any gene: 7.

Comment on this clonotype: This clone may be a read error of a much larger clone one base away. The CDR3 region is CSAKGRRNTEACF. The DNA for the CDR3 is TGCAGTGCTAAGGGCAGGAGAAACACTGAAGCTTGCTTT. V is TRBV20-1 and J is TRBJ1-1, with D uncertain. Germline V gene data show CDR1 as DFQATT and CDR2 as SNEGSKA (reference sequence). The CDR3 contains 13 residues.

This clonotype was counted ten times or more. V is TRBV5-5 and J is TRBJ2-5; TRBD2 is a possible D gene (5 bases). Trimming left V 1 base short and J 5 bases short, with 12 bases between. Germline V lookup: CDR1 SGHKS, CDR2 YYEKEE (reference sequence). This CDR3 comprises 14 residues. The DNA for the CDR3 is TGTGCCAGCAGCTTGAGGGCGGGTGGCGAGACCCAGTACTTC. The encoded protein is CASSLRAGGETQYF.

This clonotype was detected many times. The rearrangement links TRBV14 to TRBJ2-5; D not certain. Germline CDR1 reads SGHDN; CDR2 reads FVKESK. The ends were cut back, 1 base at V and 5 bases at J, with 8 bases in the middle. The CDR3 is 13 residues long. Written as DNA, the CDR3 is TGTGCCAGCAGCCAAGGTCTAGGCGAGACCCAGTACTTC. It encodes CASSQGLGETQYF. Full variable domain (rest looked up from reference TRBV14 and TRBJ2-5): EAGVTQFPSHSVIEKGQTVTLRCDPISGHDNLYWYRRVMGKEIKFLLHFVKESKQDESGMPNNRFLAERTGGTYSTLKVQPAELEDSGVYFCASSQGLGETQYFGPGTRLLVL.

This clonotype was picked up many times. The chain couples TRBV4-2 to TRBJ1-2; TRBD1 aligns across 8 bases. From germline, CDR1 is LGHNA and CDR2 YNFKEQ. With 3 bases clipped from V and 5 bases from J, the junction kept 5 bases outside the gene matches. CDR3 size: 14 residues. DNA for the CDR3: TGTGCCAGCAGCCAGTCTACAGGGGGATATGGCTACACCTTC. Translation gives CASSQSTGGYGYTF.

The table lists this clonotype with many counts. The chain recombines TRBV20-1 with TRBJ2-3; 7 nucleotides line up with TRBD2. V was clipped by 2 bases and J by 1 base; unmatched bases: 6. From germline, CDR1 is DFQATT and CDR2 SNEGSKA (reference sequence). This CDR3 comprises 15 residues. CDR3 coding DNA: TGCAGTGCTAGACTGCCCACTAGCGGCACAGATACGCAGTATTTT. Translating it yields CSARLPTSGTDTQYF.

This clonotype was observed at least ten times. The rearrangement joins TRBV12-3 or TRBV12-4 to TRBJ1-5; TRBD1 aligns across 9 bases. The CDR3 runs 14 residues. V was clipped by 7 bases and J by 4 bases; unmatched bases: 5. CDR3 DNA sequence: TGTGCCAGCACCCTGACAGGGGGTAATCAGCCCCAGCATTTT. Translating gives CASTLTGGNQPQHF.

This rearrangement joins TRBV7-9 to TRBJ2-1, with 7 bases lining up with TRBD1. There are 16 residues in the CDR3. Per the germline V gene, CDR1 is SEHNR and CDR2 is FQNEAQ (reference sequence). The V segment lost 2 bases and the J segment 4 bases; nucleotides outside the gene matches: 8. CDR3: CASSLTSGTAYNEQFF. CDR3 DNA: TGTGCCAGCAGCTTAACATCCGGGACAGCATACAATGAGCAGTTCTTC.

This clonotype was recorded many times. V usage is TRBV5-6 and J usage is TRBJ2-3, with D tentatively TRBD1 or TRBD2 (5 bases each). Germline V gene lookup returns CDR1 SGHDT and CDR2 YYEEEE. CDR3 size: 16 residues. Trimming cost V 4 bases and J 5 bases, with 20 bases left between them. In DNA form, the CDR3 reads TGTGCCAGCAGCCCGGGGAAGGGACCCCGGGGAGATACGCAGTATTTT. Translating it yields CASSPGKGPRGDTQYF. The variable domain in full, completed from reference TRBV5-6 and TRBJ2-3, reads DAGVTQSPTHLIKTRGQQVTLRCSPKSGHDTVSWYQQALGQGPQFIFQYYEEEERQRGNFPDRFSGHQFPNYSSELNVNALLLGDSALYLCASSPGKGPRGDTQYFGPGTRLTVL.

This clonotype was found many times. The CDR3: CASSLDAGGKYGYTF. In DNA form, the CDR3 reads TGCGCCAGCAGCTTGGACGCAGGGGGCAAGTATGGCTACACCTTC. This chain connects TRBV5-1 to TRBJ1-2, with 8 bases that match TRBD1. Germline V gene data show CDR1 as SGHRS and CDR2 as YFSETQ. V was pared by 0 bases and J by 5 bases, with 6 bases of the junction left unmatched. The CDR3 runs to 15 residues.

This clonotype was observed at least ten times. The V and J genes are TRBV7-9 and TRBJ2-3; TRBD2 agrees at 8 bases. The CDR3 covers 15 residues. The germline CDR1 and CDR2 sequences are SEHNR and FQNEAQ (reference sequence). V was clipped by 6 bases and J by 0 bases; unmatched bases: 5. The CDR3 is CASRGSGGSTDTQYF. In DNA form, the CDR3 reads TGTGCCAGCAGAGGGAGCGGGGGTAGCACAGATACGCAGTATTTT.

This clonotype was recorded at least ten times. The J gene is TRBJ1-2, the V gene TRBV6-1; D not certain. V dropped 4 bases and J dropped 6 bases, with 9 bases sitting between them. Germline CDR1 and CDR2: MNHNS and SASEGT. This CDR3 region has 12 residues. In nucleotides, the CDR3 is TGTGCCAGCAGTGTTAAATGGGATGGCTACACCTTC. This gives the protein CASSVKWDGYTF.

This clonotype was recorded many times. The J gene is TRBJ1-1, the V gene TRBV5-1; no reliable D call. Trimming left V 0 bases short and J 1 base short, with 7 bases between. Germline V gene data show CDR1 as SGHRS and CDR2 as YFSETQ. This CDR3 region has 14 residues. CDR3 residues: CASSLGPANTEAFF. CDR3 nucleotides: TGCGCCAGCAGCTTGGGGCCGGCGAACACTGAAGCTTTCTTT. Using reference TRBV5-1 and TRBJ1-1 for the parts outside the CDR3, the full variable domain is KAGVTQTPRYLIKTRGQQVTLSCSPISGHRSVSWYQQTPGQGLQFLFEYFSETQRNKGNFPGRFSGRQFSNSRSEMNVSTLELGDSALYLCASSLGPANTEAFFGQGTRLTVV.

A few counts support this clonotype. V and J are TRBV2 and TRBJ2-7; D gene ambiguous. Trimming cost V 4 bases and J 3 bases, with 7 bases left between them. CDR3 length equals 12 residues. CDR1 is SNHLY and CDR2 is FYNNEI in the germline V gene. For the CDR3, the DNA is TGTGCCAGCAGTGTAGCAGACTACGAGCAGTACTTC. Its protein product is CASSVADYEQYF.

V is TRBV29-1 and J is TRBJ2-5; the D is unclear. The CDR3 runs to 11 residues. Germline CDR1 and CDR2: SQVTM and ANQGSEA. V lost 7 bases to trimming and J lost 5 bases, with 11 bases between them. DNA of the CDR3: TGCAGCGGTGGACCGTGGGAGACCCAGTACTTC. This encodes CSGGPWETQYF.

Note on this clonotype: A much bigger clone sits one base away, suggesting this may be a read error. V gene TRBV24-1 combines with J gene TRBJ2-1; D is undetermined. V was cut by 8 bases and J by 3 bases, with 4 bases left in between. CDR1 is KGHDR and CDR2 is SFDVKD in the germline V gene. CDR3 size: 11 residues. The CDR3 loop reads CATIVYNEQFF. CDR3 DNA: TGTGCCACCATCGTCTACAATGAGCAGTTCTTC.

This clonotype was recorded once. The chain employs TRBV14 and TRBJ2-7; the D gene is possibly TRBD2 (6 bases). The V end was cut by 1 base, the J end by 3 bases, with 13 bases between. Germline CDR1 and CDR2: SGHDN and FVKESK. The CDR3 is made up of 15 amino acids. The CDR3 here is CASSQVGREDYEQYF. DNA of the CDR3: TGTGCCAGCAGCCAAGTTGGCAGGGAGGACTACGAGCAGTACTTC.

The rearrangement links TRBV30 to TRBJ2-3, with unresolved D. Germline V gene sequence: CDR1 GTSNPN, CDR2 SVGIG (reference sequence). V was cut by 3 bases and J by 0 bases, with 4 bases left in between. The CDR3 extends over 12 amino acids. The CDR3 nucleotides are TGTGCCTGGAGCGCCAGCACAGATACGCAGTATTTT. Translation: CAWSASTDTQYF.